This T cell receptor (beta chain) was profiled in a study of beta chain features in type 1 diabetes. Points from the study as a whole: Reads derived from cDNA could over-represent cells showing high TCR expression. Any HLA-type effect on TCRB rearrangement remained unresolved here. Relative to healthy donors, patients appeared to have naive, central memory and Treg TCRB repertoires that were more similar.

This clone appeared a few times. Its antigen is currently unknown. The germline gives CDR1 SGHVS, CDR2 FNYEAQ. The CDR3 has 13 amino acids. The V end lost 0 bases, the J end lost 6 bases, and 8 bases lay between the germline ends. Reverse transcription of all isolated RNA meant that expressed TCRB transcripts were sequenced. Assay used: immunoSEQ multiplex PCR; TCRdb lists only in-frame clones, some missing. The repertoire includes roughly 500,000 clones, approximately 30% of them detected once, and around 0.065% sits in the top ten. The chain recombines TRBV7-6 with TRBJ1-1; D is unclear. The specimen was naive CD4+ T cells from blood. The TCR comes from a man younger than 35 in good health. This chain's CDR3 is CASSLAGEAEAFF. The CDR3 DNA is TGTGCCAGCAGCTTAGCAGGTGAAGCTGAAGCTTTCTTT.